The T cell receptor beta chain described here comes from a study of blood T cell repertoires in COVID-19. Germline CDR1 is LNHNV and CDR2 is YYDKDF (reference sequence). This CDR3 is 13 amino acids long. Profiling relied on immunoSEQ multiplex PCR, and the TCRdb table lists in-frame clones only, not all of them. Of 150,000 to 200,000 clones detected, approximately 86% appear once; the ten largest clones hold around 3%. This clone was detected only a few times. Input material: peripheral blood. This sequence joins TRBV15 and TRBJ2-7, with TRBD1 as a possible D gene (5 bases). The TCR originated in a man aged 35-49 years with active or convalescent COVID-19. CDR3 in amino acids: CGTSQKGTYEQYF. CDR3 sequence (DNA): TGTGGAACCAGCCAGAAGGGGACCTACGAGCAGTACTTC.